The source of this T cell receptor (beta chain) is a study of T cell changes during pregnancy in multiple sclerosis (dated by TCRdb to the late 2010s). Describing the broader study: The study examined how the T cell repertoire changed over the course of pregnancy in women with multiple sclerosis.

A word on this clone: What antigen it recognizes has not been identified. No quality values exist for individual bases; no much larger clone is one base distant.

V sheds 3 bases and J sheds 2 bases, leaving 8 bases between their ends. From the germline V gene, CDR1 is SGHTA and CDR2 is FQGNSA. The CDR3 starts with the cysteine, ends with the phenylalanine, and has 15 residues. Solely the CDR3 DNA is kept, with 45 bases framed from the first base. Receptor libraries were prepared by the immunoSEQ multiplex PCR assay. TCRdb provides this immuneACCESS table in a form limited to in-frame rearrangements. Some clones are lacking; in checked studies, under half of them reflect an unresolved V gene, and why the rest are absent is not known. For this sample the table gives approximately 93,000 clones, of which 75% to 95% were detected only once. The ten largest clones add up to roughly 1.9% of the sample.

This chain is built from TRBV7-2 and TRBJ2-6; the D segment could be TRBD1, given 6 matching bases. The sample consisted of peripheral blood, taken in the first trimester of pregnancy. This clonotype originated in a female donor in good health, enrolled as a control in a pregnancy study. The nucleotide sequence is TGTGCCAGCAGCTTCCCAGGGGCTGGGGCCAACGTCCTGACTTTC. Its translation is CASSFPGAGANVLTF.